A single sample is the source of the 12 T cell receptor beta chains below, sequenced in a study of early stage breast cancer tumors. TCRdb's table, derived via immunoSEQ multiplex PCR, lists solely in-frame clones and lacks some. The sample has 20,000 to 25,000 clones, more than 75% seen once. Sequencing was carried out using blood. The receptors were gathered from a person in their 60s with breast cancer.

The chain is built from TRBV2 and TRBJ1-1; 7 bases align to TRBD1. Per the germline V gene, CDR1 is SNHLY and CDR2 is FYNNEI. The CDR3 spans 16 residues. The J segment lost 1 base and the V segment lost 4 bases, leaving 9 bases of the junction unmatched. Written as DNA, the CDR3 is TGTGCCAGCAGTGGGGTTCTCGGACAGGAGAACACTGAAGCTTTCTTT. This translates into CASSGVLGQENTEAFF.

This clone is a singleton in its sample. The V gene is TRBV9, the J gene TRBJ2-5; no definite D call. This CDR3 spans 14 amino acids. V gave up 4 bases and J gave up 2 bases, with 12 bases separating them. Germline V gives CDR1 SGDLS, CDR2 YYNGEE. DNA of the CDR3: TGTGCCAGCAGCCTCGACGGATTACAAGAGACCCAGTACTTC. Amino acids: CASSLDGLQETQYF.

This sequence joins TRBV10-3 and TRBJ2-2; 7 bases are shared with TRBD2. The germline V gene has CDR1 ENHRY and CDR2 SYGVKD. The CDR3 has 15 residues. The V and J ends lost 9 bases and 0 bases, in that order; junction bases with no gene match: 7. CDR3 amino acids: CAIGREETNTGELFF. For the CDR3, the DNA is TGTGCCATTGGCCGGGAGGAGACGAACACCGGGGAGCTGTTTTTT.

This clone showed up just once. At the DNA level, this CDR3 is encoded by other sequences in the same sample as well. This rearrangement joins TRBV4-1 to TRBJ1-2, with D tentatively TRBD1 (5 bases). The CDR3 has 13 residues. Trimming left V 1 base short and J 2 bases short, with 5 bases between. Germline V CDR1 and CDR2: MGHRA, YSYEKL. The CDR3 region has the DNA TGCGCCAGCAGCCAAGGACAGAACTATGGCTACACCTTC. Protein: CASSQGQNYGYTF.

A few counts support this clone. This chain links TRBV6-1 with TRBJ1-2; maybe TRBD1 (5 bases). The germline V gene encodes CDR1 MNHNS and CDR2 SASEGT. This CDR3 has 14 amino acids. The V end was cut by 2 bases, the J end by 1 base, with 8 bases between. The CDR3 here is CASSEQGNNYGYTF. In nucleotides, the CDR3 is TGTGCCAGCAGTGAACAGGGAAATAACTATGGCTACACCTTC.

This clone rates as medium-sized. This rearrangement joins TRBV2 to TRBJ2-2; 11 bases are a match to TRBD2. CDR3 length: 16 amino acids. From germline, CDR1 is SNHLY and CDR2 FYNNEI. V lost 6 bases and J lost 4; bases outside the gene matches: 7. The CDR3 DNA follows: TGTGCCAGCAGGGTAGCGGGAGGGCCTAGCACCGGGGAGCTGTTTTTT. Protein: CASRVAGGPSTGELFF.

This clone occurred a few times. The chain carries TRBV12-5 and TRBJ1-1, with D hard to call. CDR1 and CDR2 (germline): LGHNT, FRNRAP. This CDR3 comprises 11 residues. V lost 5 bases and J 5 bases, leaving 6 bases between the germline ends. Here the CDR3 reads CASGDRTEAFF. The CDR3 nucleotides read TGTGCTAGTGGTGATAGAACTGAAGCTTTCTTT.

The chain uses TRBV5-1 and TRBJ2-7; perhaps TRBD2 as D (5 bases). CDR1 and CDR2 from the germline V gene are SGHRS and YFSETQ. Trimming took 2 bases from V and 2 from J, leaving 14 bases between them. This CDR3 is 15 amino acids long. CDR3 nucleotide sequence: TGCGCCAGCAGCTTAAACGGAGGTGGCCCCTACGAGCAGTACTTC. Translated: CASSLNGGGPYEQYF.

This CDR3 is CASSSSSGTLAEAFF. In DNA form, the CDR3 reads TGTGCCAGCAGTTCAAGCAGTGGAACCCTAGCCGAAGCTTTCTTT. The V gene is TRBV25-1, the J gene TRBJ1-1; D not certain. CDR3 size: 15 residues. Germline V lookup: CDR1 MGHDK, CDR2 SYGVNS. V was clipped by 5 bases and J by 8 bases, with 21 bases between them. Full variable domain (remainder filled in from reference TRBV25-1 and TRBJ1-1): EADIYQTPRYLVIGTGKKITLECSQTMGHDKMYWYQQDPGMELHLIHYSYGVNSTEKGDLSSESTVSRIRTEHFPLTLESARPSHTSQYLCASSSSSGTLAEAFFGQGTRLTVV.

DNA for the CDR3: TGTGCCAGCCACCAGACCAGGCGCGACAGGGCATTCTTT. Translating gives CASHQTRRDRAFF. The chain uses TRBV6-5 and TRBJ1-1, with 7 bases matching TRBD1. This CDR3 is built from 13 residues. Looked up from germline, CDR1 is MNHEY and CDR2 is SVGAGI. V shed 8 bases and J 14 bases; nucleotides not matched to a gene: 17.

The chain recombines TRBV5-4 with TRBJ1-2; D unresolved. The V gene's germline CDR1 is SGHNT and CDR2 YYREEE (reference sequence). Trimming cost V 4 bases and J 2 bases, with 15 bases left between them. The CDR3 loop spans 15 amino acids. CDR3 residues: CASSDPQGSNYGYTF. In nucleotides, the CDR3 is TGTGCCAGCAGCGACCCACAAGGCTCGAACTATGGCTACACCTTC.

The chain combines TRBV7-6 with TRBJ2-1; 7 nucleotides agree with TRBD2. Trimming removed 5 bases from V and 6 bases from J; junction bases left unmatched: 7. The CDR3 totals 14 residues. Germline V gene sequence: CDR1 SGHVS, CDR2 FNYEAQ. Written as DNA, the CDR3 is TGTGCCAGCAGCCCAGCGTCGGGGGGCAATGAGCAGTTCTTC. This encodes CASSPASGGNEQFF.